Below, 20 T cell receptor beta chains from the same sample are listed, as sequenced in a study of blood T cells in healthy people across ages. The use of a sample-barcoded 5' primer and a J-beta primer mix characterized a second PCR of about 7 to 12 cycles. TCRdb reanalysed the 5' RACE reads using MiXCR and keeps one entry per CDR3 protein. Of some 880,000 distinct CDR3 sequences in the sample, roughly 35% were seen once. The sequenced sample was blood. All receptors derive from a man between 18 and 35 years old in good health.

The rearrangement links TRBV14 to TRBJ2-2; D unclear. Looked up from germline, CDR1 is SGHDN and CDR2 is FVKESK. CDR3 length: 11 amino acids. Trimming left V 2 bases short and J 8 bases short, with 3 bases between. CDR3 nucleotide sequence: TGTGCCAGCAGCCAACGGGGGGAGCTGTTTTTT. Translation gives CASSQRGELFF.

The sample holds many counts of this clonotype. The J gene is TRBJ2-7, the V gene TRBV20-1, with 7 bases that match TRBD2. Per the germline V gene, CDR1 is DFQATT and CDR2 is SNEGSKA (reference sequence). The length of the CDR3 is 13 residues. V shed 3 bases, J shed 3 bases, and the junction held 5 bases outside the gene matches. The CDR3: CSASPRTSYEQYF. CDR3 DNA: TGCAGTGCTAGTCCTCGGACTAGCTACGAGCAGTACTTC.

This clonotype appeared many times. The rearrangement links TRBV12-3 or TRBV12-4 to TRBJ2-3; the match to TRBD2 covers 8 bases. Trimming cost V 6 bases and J 7 bases; bases outside gene matches: 12. CDR3 length: 15 amino acids. The CDR3 spells CASRGTSGLAHTQYF. The CDR3 DNA reads as TGTGCCAGCAGAGGGACTAGTGGTTTGGCGCATACGCAGTATTTT.

The rearrangement links TRBV13 to TRBJ1-2; 7 bases are a match to TRBD1. The germline V gene encodes CDR1 PRHDT and CDR2 FYEKMQ (reference sequence). The CDR3 loop spans 18 amino acids. The V and J ends lost 5 bases and 0 bases, in that order; junction bases with no gene match: 15. CDR3 nucleotide sequence: TGTGCCAGCAGCAAATCGACAGGGAGAATCTCACCTAACTATGGCTACACCTTC. This translates into CASSKSTGRISPNYGYTF.

V usage is TRBV13 and J usage is TRBJ2-7; D is possibly TRBD2 (10 bases). V was pared by 0 bases and J by 9 bases, with 21 bases between. CDR3 size: 16 residues. Germline CDR1 reads PRHDT; CDR2 reads FYEKMQ (reference sequence). The CDR3 loop is CASSLGSGTGTSAQYF. The CDR3 nucleotides read TGTGCCAGCAGCTTAGGATCCGGGACAGGGACTAGCGCGCAGTACTTC.

The V and J genes are TRBV20-1 and TRBJ2-7, with 10 bases that match TRBD2. The germline V gene encodes CDR1 DFQATT and CDR2 SNEGSKA (reference sequence). V gave up 1 base and J gave up 7 bases; unmatched junction bases: 22. The CDR3 totals 19 residues. The chain's CDR3 is CSARGGGLAYYSSYNEQYF. The CDR3 DNA is TGCAGTGCTAGAGGAGGGGGACTAGCGTACTACAGCTCCTACAATGAGCAGTACTTC.

This clonotype occurred a few times. The chain employs TRBV12-3 or TRBV12-4 and TRBJ2-7; D not certain. The end of the DNA is better explained by TRBJ2-5, so the J call may be wrong. The CDR3 contains 13 residues. CDR3 in amino acids: CASSLGWLQTQYF. The DNA of the CDR3 is TGTGCCAGCAGTTTAGGATGGCTACAGACCCAGTACTTC.

The chain combines TRBV7-8 with TRBJ2-5; 8 bases agree with TRBD1. Germline CDR1 and CDR2: SGHVS and FQNEAQ. With V trimmed by 4 bases and J by 11 bases, 12 bases remained unmatched. This CDR3 spans 14 amino acids. The CDR3 coding sequence is TGTGCCAGCAGCTACCGGGACAGGTTAGCAGTGCAGTACTTC. Amino acid sequence: CASSYRDRLAVQYF. The entire variable domain, with the rest obtained from reference TRBV7-8 and TRBJ2-5, is as follows: GAGVSQSPRYKVAKRGQDVALRCDPISGHVSLFWYQQALGQGPEFLTYFQNEAQLDKSGLPSDRFFAERPEGSVSTLKIQRTQQEDSAVYLCASSYRDRLAVQYFGPGTRLLVL.

This rearrangement joins TRBV15 to TRBJ2-3; TRBD1 agrees at 11 bases. J lost 7 bases, V lost 3 bases, and 9 bases had no gene match. Looked up from germline, CDR1 is LNHNV and CDR2 is YYDKDF (reference sequence). The CDR3 is 16 residues long. The chain's CDR3 is CATSSPWTGGGNTQYF. CDR3 DNA: TGTGCCACCAGCAGCCCCTGGACAGGGGGCGGTAATACGCAGTATTTT.

V usage is TRBV25-1 and J usage is TRBJ2-7; 7 bases agree with TRBD1. Unmatched junction bases numbered 8, after V lost 7 bases and J lost 5 bases. The CDR3 loop spans 13 amino acids. The germline gives CDR1 MGHDK, CDR2 SYGVNS. CDR3 DNA sequence: TGTGCCAGCAACAGGGGTGGGCAGGACGAGCAGTACTTC. This codes for CASNRGGQDEQYF.

There are a few counts of this clonotype. This chain joins TRBV20-1 and TRBJ2-5; 7 bases match TRBD1. The last part of the DNA fits TRBJ2-4 better; the J call may be wrong. This CDR3 has 14 amino acids. Germline V lookup: CDR1 DFQATT, CDR2 SNEGSKA (reference sequence). The CDR3 DNA follows: TGCAGTGCTCTACACAGGGGCGGCAAAAACATTCAGTACTTC. Translating gives CSALHRGGKNIQYF.

This clonotype was detected only once. V gene TRBV12-3 or TRBV12-4 combines with J gene TRBJ1-2; a weak D match, TRBD1 (5 bases). CDR3 length: 17 residues. V lost 1 base to trimming and J lost 4 bases, with 19 bases between them. Here the CDR3 reads CASSLDFLGQGGYGYTF. For the CDR3, the DNA is TGTGCCAGCAGTTTAGACTTCCTTGGGCAGGGTGGCTATGGCTACACCTTC.

This clonotype was observed a handful of times. V is TRBV25-1 and J is TRBJ1-1, with D tentatively TRBD1 (5 bases). There are 14 residues in the CDR3. Germline-derived CDR1 and CDR2 are MGHDK and SYGVNS. V was trimmed by 4 bases and J by 4 bases, leaving 13 bases between them. Here the CDR3 reads CASSVTGTGTEAFF. The CDR3 nucleotides are TGTGCCAGCAGTGTTACAGGTACCGGCACTGAAGCTTTCTTT.

This chain links TRBV6-5 with TRBJ2-1, with 9 bases aligning to TRBD2. V trimming: 2 bases; J trimming: 4 bases; junction bases outside the gene matches: 6. Germline CDR1 and CDR2: MNHEY and SVGAGI. This CDR3 has 16 amino acids. The CDR3 is CASSYTPSGDYNEQFF. Here the CDR3 DNA reads TGTGCCAGCAGTTACACTCCTAGCGGGGATTACAATGAGCAGTTCTTC.

This chain connects TRBV25-1 to TRBJ1-5; 11 positions match TRBD1. Germline V lookup: CDR1 MGHDK, CDR2 SYGVNS. J gave up 10 bases and V 5 bases, and 10 bases lay outside the gene matches. This CDR3 comprises 15 residues. The DNA for the CDR3 is TGTGCCAGCAGTCAGTCCGGGACAGGGGGTCTCCCCCAGCATTTT. This codes for CASSQSGTGGLPQHF. The full variable domain, with the rest looked up from reference TRBV25-1 and TRBJ1-5, is EADIYQTPRYLVIGTGKKITLECSQTMGHDKMYWYQQDPGMELHLIHYSYGVNSTEKGDLSSESTVSRIRTEHFPLTLESARPSHTSQYLCASSQSGTGGLPQHFGDGTRLSIL.

This clonotype was counted between two and nine times. The CDR3: CASRDRNIQYF. In nucleotides, the CDR3 is TGTGCCAGCAGGGACAGAAACATTCAGTACTTC. The chain carries TRBV2 and TRBJ2-4, with TRBD1 as a possible D gene (6 bases). The CDR3 has 11 amino acids. CDR1 is SNHLY and CDR2 is FYNNEI in the germline V gene. Trimming removed 6 bases at V and 6 bases at J, with 6 bases between. Supplemented by reference TRBV2 and TRBJ2-4, the full variable domain reads EPEVTQTPSHQVTQMGQEVILRCVPISNHLYFYWYRQILGQKVEFLVSFYNNEISEKSEIFDDQFSVERPDGSNFTLKIRSTKLEDSAMYFCASRDRNIQYFGAGTRLSVL.

This clonotype was recorded once. The chain combines TRBV19 with TRBJ2-2; unclear D gene. Germline V CDR1 and CDR2: LNHDA, SQIVND (reference sequence). The CDR3 spans 16 residues. The V gene lost 1 base and the J gene lost 0 bases, with 9 bases spanning the gap. CDR3 DNA: TGTGCCAGTAGTATAGCCCAGGCTGCGAACACCGGGGAGCTGTTTTTT. Translated: CASSIAQAANTGELFF.

On this clonotype itself: Possible read error: a much larger clone is one base away. The V gene is TRBV20-1, the J gene TRBJ1-2, with TRBD1 identical over 10 bases. This CDR3 has 15 amino acids. V dropped 2 bases and J dropped 6; count of bases not matched to a gene: 9. Germline lookup yields CDR1 DFQATT and CDR2 SNEGSKA (reference sequence). CDR3 amino acids: CSARNHGQGDDGYTF. The CDR3 DNA reads TGCAGTGCTAGAAACCACGGACAGGGGGACGATGGCTACACCTTC.

This clonotype was found many times. The chain couples TRBV20-1 to TRBJ2-6, with unresolved D. V lost 3 bases to trimming and J lost 1 base, with 4 bases between them. This CDR3 comprises 13 residues. Germline lookup yields CDR1 DFQATT and CDR2 SNEGSKA (reference sequence). The CDR3 sequence: CSARVSGANVLTF. In DNA form, the CDR3 reads TGCAGTGCTAGGGTGTCTGGGGCCAACGTCCTGACTTTC.

This clonotype was counted a few times. V is TRBV6-6 and J is TRBJ2-5; D is unresolved. CDR3 size: 11 residues. CDR1 and CDR2 (germline): MNHNY, SVGAGI (reference sequence). The V and J ends lost 7 bases and 5 bases respectively, with 8 bases between them. The CDR3 here is CASKGQETQYF. CDR3 nucleotides: TGTGCCAGCAAGGGCCAGGAGACCCAGTACTTC.